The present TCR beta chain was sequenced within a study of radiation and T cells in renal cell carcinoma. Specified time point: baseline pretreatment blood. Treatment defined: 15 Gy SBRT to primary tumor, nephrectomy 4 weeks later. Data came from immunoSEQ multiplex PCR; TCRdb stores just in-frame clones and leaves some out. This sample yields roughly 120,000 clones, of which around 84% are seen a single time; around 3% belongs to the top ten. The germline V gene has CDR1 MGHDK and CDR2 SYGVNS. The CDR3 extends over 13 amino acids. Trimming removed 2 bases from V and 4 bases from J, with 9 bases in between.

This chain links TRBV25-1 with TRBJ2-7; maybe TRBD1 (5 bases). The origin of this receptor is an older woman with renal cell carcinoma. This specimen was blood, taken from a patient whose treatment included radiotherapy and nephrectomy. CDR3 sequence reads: CASSERQGYEQYF. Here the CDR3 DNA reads TGTGCCAGCAGTGAAAGGCAGGGATACGAGCAGTACTTC.